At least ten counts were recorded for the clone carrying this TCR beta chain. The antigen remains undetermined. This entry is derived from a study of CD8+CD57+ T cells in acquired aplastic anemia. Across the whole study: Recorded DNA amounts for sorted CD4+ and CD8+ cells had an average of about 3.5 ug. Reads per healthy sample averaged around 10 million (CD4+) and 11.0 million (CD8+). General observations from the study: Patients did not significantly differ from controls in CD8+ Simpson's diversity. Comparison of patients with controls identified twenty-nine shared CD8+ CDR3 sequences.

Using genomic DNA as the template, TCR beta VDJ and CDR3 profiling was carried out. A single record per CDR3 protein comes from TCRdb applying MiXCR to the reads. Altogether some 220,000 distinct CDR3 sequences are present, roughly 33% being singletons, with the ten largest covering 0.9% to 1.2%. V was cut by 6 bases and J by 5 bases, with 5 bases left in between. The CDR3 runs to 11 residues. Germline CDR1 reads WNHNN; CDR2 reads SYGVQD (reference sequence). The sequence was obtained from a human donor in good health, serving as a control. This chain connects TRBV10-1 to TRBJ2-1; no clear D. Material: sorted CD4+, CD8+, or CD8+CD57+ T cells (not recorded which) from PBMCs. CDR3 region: CASSEDNEQFF. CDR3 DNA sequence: TGCGCCAGCAGCGAGGACAATGAGCAGTTCTTC.